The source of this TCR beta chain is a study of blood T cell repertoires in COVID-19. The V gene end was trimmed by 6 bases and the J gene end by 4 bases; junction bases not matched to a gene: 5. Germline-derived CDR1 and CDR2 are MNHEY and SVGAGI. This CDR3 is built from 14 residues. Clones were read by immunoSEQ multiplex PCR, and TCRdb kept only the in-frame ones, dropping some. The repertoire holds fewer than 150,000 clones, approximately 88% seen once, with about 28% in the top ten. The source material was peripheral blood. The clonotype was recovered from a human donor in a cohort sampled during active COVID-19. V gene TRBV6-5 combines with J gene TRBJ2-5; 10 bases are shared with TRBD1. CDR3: CASSTDRGRETQYF. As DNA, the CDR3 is TGTGCCAGCAGCACCGACAGGGGGCGAGAGACCCAGTACTTC.